This T cell receptor beta chain was profiled in a study of OX40 agonist ivuxolimab in advanced cancers. Background on the study: Intravenous ivuxolimab at 0.01 to 10 mg/kg was given to patients every 2 weeks.

CDR1 is SGHTA and CDR2 is FQGNSA in the germline V gene. Trimming pared 8 bases from V and 6 bases from J, leaving 17 bases between. The CDR3 runs to 14 residues. Here immunoSEQ multiplex PCR was the method, and the copy in TCRdb shows in-frame clones only, minus some. This sample has tens of thousands of clones; roughly 84% occur once, and the top ten carry approximately 0.25%. This TCR was sampled from an adult with an advanced solid tumor such as melanoma, head and neck, liver or kidney cancer. Sample: CD4+ or CD8+ T cells sorted from blood, taken in a trial of the OX40 agonist ivuxolimab. The chain recombines TRBV7-2 with TRBJ2-1; D may be TRBD1 (6 bases). The DNA of the CDR3 is TGTGCCAGCGCCCCCCAGGGGTTGAGCAATGAGCAGTTCTTC. It encodes CASAPQGLSNEQFF. Full variable domain (rest looked up from reference TRBV7-2 and TRBJ2-1): GAGVSQSPSNKVTEKGKDVELRCDPISGHTALYWYRQSLGQGLEFLIYFQGNSAPDKSGLPSDRFSAERTGGSVSTLTIQRTQQEDSAVYLCASAPQGLSNEQFFGPGTRLTVL.